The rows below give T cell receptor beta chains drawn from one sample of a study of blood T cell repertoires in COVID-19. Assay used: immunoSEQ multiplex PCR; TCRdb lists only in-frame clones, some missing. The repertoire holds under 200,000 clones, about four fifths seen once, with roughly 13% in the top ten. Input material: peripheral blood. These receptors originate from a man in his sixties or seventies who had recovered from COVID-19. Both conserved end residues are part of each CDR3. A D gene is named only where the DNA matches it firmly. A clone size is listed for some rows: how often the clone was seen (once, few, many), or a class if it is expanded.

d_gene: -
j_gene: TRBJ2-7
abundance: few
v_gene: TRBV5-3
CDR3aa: CARSLKGLAYEQYF
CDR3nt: TGTGCCAGAAGCTTGAAGGGACTCGCCTACGAGCAGTACTTC

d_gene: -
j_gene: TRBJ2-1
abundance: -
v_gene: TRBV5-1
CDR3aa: CASSLLRTNLHNEQFF
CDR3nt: TGCGCCAGCAGCTTGTTGAGGACTAATCTTCACAATGAGCAGTTCTTC

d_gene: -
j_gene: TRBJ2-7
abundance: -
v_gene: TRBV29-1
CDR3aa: CSVAIDTYEQYF
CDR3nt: TGCAGCGTAGCAATTGATACCTACGAGCAGTACTTC

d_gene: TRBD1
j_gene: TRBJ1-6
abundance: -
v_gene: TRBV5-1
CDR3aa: CASSLLGGADNSPLHF
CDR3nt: TGCGCCAGCAGCTTGCTAGGGGGCGCCGATAATTCACCCCTCCACTTT

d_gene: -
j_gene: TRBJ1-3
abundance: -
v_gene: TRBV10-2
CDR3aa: CASSRGMDGNTIYF
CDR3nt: TGCGCCAGCAGTAGAGGGATGGATGGAAACACCATATATTTT

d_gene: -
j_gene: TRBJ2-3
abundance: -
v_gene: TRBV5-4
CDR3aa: CASSFSNTQYF
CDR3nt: TGTGCCAGCAGCTTTTCAAATACGCAGTATTTT

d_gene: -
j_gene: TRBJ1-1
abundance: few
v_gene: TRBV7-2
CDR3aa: CASSLYEGVVAFF
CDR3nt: TGTGCCAGCAGCTTATACGAAGGAGTCGTGGCTTTCTTT

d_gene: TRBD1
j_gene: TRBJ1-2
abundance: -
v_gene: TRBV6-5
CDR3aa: CASRPTGGIYGYTF
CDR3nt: TGTGCCAGCAGACCGACAGGGGGTATCTATGGCTACACCTTC

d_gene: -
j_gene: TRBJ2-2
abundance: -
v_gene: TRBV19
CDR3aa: CASSILWGPNTGELFF
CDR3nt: TGTGCCAGTAGTATTCTGTGGGGCCCGAACACCGGGGAGCTGTTTTTT

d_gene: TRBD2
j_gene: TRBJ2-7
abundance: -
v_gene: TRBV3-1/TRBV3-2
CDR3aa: CASSPTGLAYEQYF
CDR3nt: TGTGCCAGCAGCCCTACCGGACTAGCCTACGAGCAGTACTTC

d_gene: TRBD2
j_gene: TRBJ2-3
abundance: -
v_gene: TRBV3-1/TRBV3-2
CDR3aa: CASSHMGGRAADTQYF
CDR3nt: TGTGCCAGCAGCCACATGGGCGGGAGGGCCGCAGATACGCAGTATTTT

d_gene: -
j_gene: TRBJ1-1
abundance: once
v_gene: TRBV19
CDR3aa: CASNWGGVNTEAFF
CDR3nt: TGTGCCAGTAACTGGGGAGGGGTTAACACTGAAGCTTTCTTT

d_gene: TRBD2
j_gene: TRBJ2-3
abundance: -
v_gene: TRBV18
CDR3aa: CASSPPRGWGTDTQYF
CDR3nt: TGTGCCAGCTCACCACCGCGGGGGTGGGGCACAGATACGCAGTATTTT

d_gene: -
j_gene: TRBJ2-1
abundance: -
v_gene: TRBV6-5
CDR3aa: CASRNPVDEQFF
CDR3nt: TGTGCCAGCAGGAACCCAGTGGATGAGCAGTTCTTC

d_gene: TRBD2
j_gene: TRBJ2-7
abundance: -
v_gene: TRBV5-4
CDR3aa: CASSLASGSGEQYF
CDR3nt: TGTGCCAGCAGCTTGGCTAGCGGGAGTGGCGAGCAGTACTTC

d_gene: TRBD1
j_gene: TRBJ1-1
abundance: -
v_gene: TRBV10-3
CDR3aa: CAGTGGEGTEAFF
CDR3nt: TGTGCCGGGACAGGGGGCGAGGGCACTGAAGCTTTCTTT

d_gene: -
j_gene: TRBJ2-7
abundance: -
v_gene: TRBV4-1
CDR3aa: CASSLRVAGASYEQYF
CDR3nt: TGCGCCAGCAGCCTAAGGGTTGCAGGGGCCTCCTACGAGCAGTACTTC

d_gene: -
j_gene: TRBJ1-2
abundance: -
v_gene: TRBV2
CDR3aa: CASSPRDNYGYTF
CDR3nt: TGTGCCAGCAGTCCACGGGATAACTATGGCTACACCTTC

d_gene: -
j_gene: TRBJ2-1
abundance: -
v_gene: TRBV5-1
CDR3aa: CASSASGIGLEQFF
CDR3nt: TGCGCCAGCAGCGCATCCGGGATCGGCCTTGAGCAGTTCTTC

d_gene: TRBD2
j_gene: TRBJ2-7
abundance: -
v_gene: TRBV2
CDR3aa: CASTGSGYEQYF
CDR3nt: TGTGCCAGCACTGGTAGCGGGTACGAGCAGTACTTC

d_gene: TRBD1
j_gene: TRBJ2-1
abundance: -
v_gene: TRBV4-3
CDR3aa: CASSQVSGTGGYNEQFF
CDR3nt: TGCGCCAGCAGCCAAGTCTCCGGGACAGGGGGCTACAATGAGCAGTTCTTC

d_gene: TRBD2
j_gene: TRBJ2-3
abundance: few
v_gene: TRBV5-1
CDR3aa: CASKLAGTRDTQYF
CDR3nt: TGCGCCAGCAAACTAGCGGGAACTAGAGATACGCAGTATTTT

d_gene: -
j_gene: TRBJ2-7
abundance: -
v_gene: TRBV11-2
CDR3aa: CASSLAGAHEQYF
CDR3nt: TGTGCCAGCAGCTTAGCGGGAGCCCACGAGCAGTACTTC

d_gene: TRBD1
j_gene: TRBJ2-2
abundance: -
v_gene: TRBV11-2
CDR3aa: CASSLVRGPAGELFF
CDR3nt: TGTGCCAGCAGCTTGGTCAGGGGGCCGGCCGGGGAGCTGTTTTTT

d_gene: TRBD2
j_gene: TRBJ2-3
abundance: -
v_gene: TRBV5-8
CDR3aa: CASSLDLAGSSTDTQYF
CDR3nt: TGTGCCAGCAGCTTGGATTTAGCGGGTTCTAGCACAGATACGCAGTATTTT

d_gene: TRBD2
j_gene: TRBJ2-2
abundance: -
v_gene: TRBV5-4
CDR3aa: CASSKTSANTGELFF
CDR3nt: TGTGCCAGCAGTAAGACTAGCGCTAACACCGGGGAGCTGTTTTTT

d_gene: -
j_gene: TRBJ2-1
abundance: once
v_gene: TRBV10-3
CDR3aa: CASREPSYNEQFF
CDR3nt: TGTGCCAGTCGGGAGCCCTCTTACAATGAGCAGTTCTTC

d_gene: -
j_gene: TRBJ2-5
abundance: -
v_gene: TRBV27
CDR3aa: CASSPYMAGKETQYF
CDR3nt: TGTGCCAGCAGTCCCTACATGGCGGGAAAAGAGACCCAGTACTTC

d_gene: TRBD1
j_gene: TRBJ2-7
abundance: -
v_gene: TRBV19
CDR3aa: CASSSTGTGVAYEQYF
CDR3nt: TGTGCCAGTAGTAGCACCGGGACAGGCGTAGCCTACGAGCAGTACTTC

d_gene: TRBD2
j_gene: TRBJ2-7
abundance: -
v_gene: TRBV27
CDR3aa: CASSSRTSSVEQYF
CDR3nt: TGTGCCAGCAGTTCAAGGACTAGCTCTGTCGAGCAGTACTTC

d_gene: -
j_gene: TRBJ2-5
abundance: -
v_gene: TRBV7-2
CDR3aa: CASSSGAFQETQYF
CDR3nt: TGTGCCAGCAGCTCTGGGGCCTTCCAAGAGACCCAGTACTTC

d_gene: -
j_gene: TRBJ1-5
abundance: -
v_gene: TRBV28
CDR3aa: CASSFGRAGQPQHF
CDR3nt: TGTGCCAGCAGTTTCGGGAGGGCCGGTCAGCCCCAGCATTTT

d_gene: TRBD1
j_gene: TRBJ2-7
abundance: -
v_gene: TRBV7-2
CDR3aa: CASSWDREEQYF
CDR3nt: TGTGCCAGCAGTTGGGACAGGGAGGAGCAGTACTTC

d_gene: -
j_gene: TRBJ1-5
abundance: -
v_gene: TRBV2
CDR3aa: CASKGGQGSNQPQHF
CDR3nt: TGTGCCAGCAAGGGGGGGCAGGGGTCCAATCAGCCCCAGCATTTT

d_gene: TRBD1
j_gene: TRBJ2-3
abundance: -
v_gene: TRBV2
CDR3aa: CAKQGDSVPTSTDTQYF
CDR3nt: TGTGCCAAGCAGGGGGACAGCGTGCCGACAAGCACAGATACGCAGTATTTT